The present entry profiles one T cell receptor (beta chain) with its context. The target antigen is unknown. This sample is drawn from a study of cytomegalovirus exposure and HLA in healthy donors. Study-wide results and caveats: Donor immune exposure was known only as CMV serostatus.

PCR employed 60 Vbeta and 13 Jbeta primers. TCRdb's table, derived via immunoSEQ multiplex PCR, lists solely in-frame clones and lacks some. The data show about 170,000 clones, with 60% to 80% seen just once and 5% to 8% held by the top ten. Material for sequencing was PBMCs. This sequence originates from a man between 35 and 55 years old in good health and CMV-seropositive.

The CDR3 region is CASSEMAGSYNEQFF. Here the CDR3 DNA reads TGTGCCAGCAGTGAAATGGCGGGATCTTACAATGAGCAGTTCTTC. V usage is TRBV6-1 and J usage is TRBJ2-1; D is perhaps TRBD2 (6 bases). Germline V gives CDR1 MNHNS, CDR2 SASEGT. V lost 2 bases to trimming and J lost 4 bases, with 12 bases between them. This CDR3 is built from 15 residues.